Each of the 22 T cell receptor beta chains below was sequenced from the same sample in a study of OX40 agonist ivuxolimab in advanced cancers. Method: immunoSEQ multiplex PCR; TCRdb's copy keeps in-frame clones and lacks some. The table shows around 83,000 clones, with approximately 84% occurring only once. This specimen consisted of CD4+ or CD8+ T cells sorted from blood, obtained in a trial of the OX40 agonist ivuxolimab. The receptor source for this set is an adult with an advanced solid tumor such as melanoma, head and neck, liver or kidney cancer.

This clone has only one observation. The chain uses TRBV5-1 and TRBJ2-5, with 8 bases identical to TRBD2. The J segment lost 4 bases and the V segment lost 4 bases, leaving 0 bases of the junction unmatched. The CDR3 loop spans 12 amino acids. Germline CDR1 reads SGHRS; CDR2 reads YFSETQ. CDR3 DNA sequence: TGCGCCAGCAGCGCGGGAGGAGAGACCCAGTACTTC. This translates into CASSAGGETQYF.

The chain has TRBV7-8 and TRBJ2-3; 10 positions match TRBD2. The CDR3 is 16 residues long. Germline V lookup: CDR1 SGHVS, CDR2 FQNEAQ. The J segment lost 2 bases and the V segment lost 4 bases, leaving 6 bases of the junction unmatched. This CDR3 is CASSSISGRNTDTQYF. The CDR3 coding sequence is TGTGCCAGCAGCTCGATTAGCGGGAGGAACACAGATACGCAGTATTTT. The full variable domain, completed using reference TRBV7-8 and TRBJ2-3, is GAGVSQSPRYKVAKRGQDVALRCDPISGHVSLFWYQQALGQGPEFLTYFQNEAQLDKSGLPSDRFFAERPEGSVSTLKIQRTQQEDSAVYLCASSSISGRNTDTQYFGPGTRLTVL.

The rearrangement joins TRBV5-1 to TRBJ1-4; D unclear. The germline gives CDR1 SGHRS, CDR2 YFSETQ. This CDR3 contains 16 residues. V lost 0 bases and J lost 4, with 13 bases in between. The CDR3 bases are TGCGCCAGCAGCTTGGTCTTACGCTCGTTTAATGAAAAACTGTTTTTT. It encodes CASSLVLRSFNEKLFF. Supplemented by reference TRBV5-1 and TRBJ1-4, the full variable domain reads KAGVTQTPRYLIKTRGQQVTLSCSPISGHRSVSWYQQTPGQGLQFLFEYFSETQRNKGNFPGRFSGRQFSNSRSEMNVSTLELGDSALYLCASSLVLRSFNEKLFFGSGTQLSVL.

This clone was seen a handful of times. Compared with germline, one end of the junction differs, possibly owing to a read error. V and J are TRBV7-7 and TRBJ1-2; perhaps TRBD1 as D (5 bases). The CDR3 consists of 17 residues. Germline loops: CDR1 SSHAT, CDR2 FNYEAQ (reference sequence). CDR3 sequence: CASSLERGHRDFYGYTF. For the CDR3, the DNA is TGTGCTAGCAGCCTCGAGAGGGGCCACAGAGATTTCTATGGCTACACCTTC.

The CDR3 bases are TGTGCCAGTAGTATAATTTATTCTAAGAGCCGGGCCAAAAGGGGCCCGATTAATGAAAAACTGTTTTTT. Translating it yields CASSIIYSKSRAKRGPINEKLFF. V usage is TRBV19 and J usage is TRBJ1-4; maybe TRBD1 (5 bases). The CDR3 has 23 residues. Trimming removed 2 bases from V and 4 bases from J, with 35 bases in between. The V gene's germline CDR1 is LNHDA and CDR2 SQIVND (reference sequence).

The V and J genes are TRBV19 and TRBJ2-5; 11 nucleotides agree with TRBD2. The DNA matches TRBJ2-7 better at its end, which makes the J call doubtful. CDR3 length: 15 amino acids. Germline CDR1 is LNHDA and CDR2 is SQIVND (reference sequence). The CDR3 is CASSRDSGRAYEQYF. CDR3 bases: TGTGCCAGTAGTCGGGATAGCGGGAGGGCCTACGAGCAGTACTTC.

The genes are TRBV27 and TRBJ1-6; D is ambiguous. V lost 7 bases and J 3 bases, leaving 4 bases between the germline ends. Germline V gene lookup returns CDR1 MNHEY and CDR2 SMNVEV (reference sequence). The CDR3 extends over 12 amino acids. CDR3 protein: CASTHYNSPLHF. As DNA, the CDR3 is TGTGCCAGCACACACTATAATTCACCCCTCCACTTT.

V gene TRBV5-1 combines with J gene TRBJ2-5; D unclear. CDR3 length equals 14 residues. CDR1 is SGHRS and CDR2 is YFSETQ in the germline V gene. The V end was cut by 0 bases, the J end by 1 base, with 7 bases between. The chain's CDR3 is CASSLGQLQETQYF. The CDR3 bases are TGCGCCAGCAGCTTGGGCCAGCTCCAAGAGACCCAGTACTTC.

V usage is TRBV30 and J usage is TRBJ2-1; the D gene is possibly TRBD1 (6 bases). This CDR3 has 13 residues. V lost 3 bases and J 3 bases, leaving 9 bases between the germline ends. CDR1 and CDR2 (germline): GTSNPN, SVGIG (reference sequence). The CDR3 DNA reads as TGTGCCTGGAGGGACAGTTACTACAATGAGCAGTTCTTC. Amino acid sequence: CAWRDSYYNEQFF. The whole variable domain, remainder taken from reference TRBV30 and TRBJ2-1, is SQTIHQWPATLVQPVGSPLSLECTVEGTSNPNLYWYRQAAGRGLQLLFYSVGIGQISSEVPQNLSASRPQDRQFILSSKKLLLSDSGFYLCAWRDSYYNEQFFGPGTRLTVL.

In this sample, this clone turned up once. CDR3 nucleotides: TGCGCCAGCAGCTTGGACGGGACAGGTTCCTACGAGCAGTACTTC. Protein sequence: CASSLDGTGSYEQYF. The gene calls are TRBV5-1 and TRBJ2-7, with 8 positions matching TRBD1. J gave up 1 base and V 0 bases, and 3 bases lay outside the gene matches. Looked up from germline, CDR1 is SGHRS and CDR2 is YFSETQ. This CDR3 comprises 15 residues.

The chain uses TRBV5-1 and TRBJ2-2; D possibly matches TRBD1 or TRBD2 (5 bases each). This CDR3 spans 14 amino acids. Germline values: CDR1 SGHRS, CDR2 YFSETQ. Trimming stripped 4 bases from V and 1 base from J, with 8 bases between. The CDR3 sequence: CASSQGRNTGELFF. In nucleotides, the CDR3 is TGCGCCAGCAGCCAGGGACGGAACACCGGGGAGCTGTTTTTT.

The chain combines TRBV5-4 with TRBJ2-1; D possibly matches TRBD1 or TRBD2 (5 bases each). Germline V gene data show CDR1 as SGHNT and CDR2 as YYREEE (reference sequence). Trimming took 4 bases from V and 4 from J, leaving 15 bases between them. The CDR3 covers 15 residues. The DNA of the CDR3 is TGTGCCAGCAGCATCCAACTGGGACGTTACAATGAGCAGTTCTTC. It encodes CASSIQLGRYNEQFF.

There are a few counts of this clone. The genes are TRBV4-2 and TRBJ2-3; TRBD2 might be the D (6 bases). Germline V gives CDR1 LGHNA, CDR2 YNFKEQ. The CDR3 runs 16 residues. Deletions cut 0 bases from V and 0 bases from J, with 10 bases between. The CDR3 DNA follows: TGTGCCAGCAGCCAAGATTCGGGGAGGAGCACAGATACGCAGTATTTT. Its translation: CASSQDSGRSTDTQYF.

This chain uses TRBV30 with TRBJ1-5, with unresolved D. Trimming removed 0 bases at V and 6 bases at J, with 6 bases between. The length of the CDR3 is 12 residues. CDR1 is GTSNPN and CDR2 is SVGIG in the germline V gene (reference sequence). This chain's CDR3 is CAWSVLGQPQHF. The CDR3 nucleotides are TGTGCCTGGAGTGTACTAGGTCAGCCCCAGCATTTT.

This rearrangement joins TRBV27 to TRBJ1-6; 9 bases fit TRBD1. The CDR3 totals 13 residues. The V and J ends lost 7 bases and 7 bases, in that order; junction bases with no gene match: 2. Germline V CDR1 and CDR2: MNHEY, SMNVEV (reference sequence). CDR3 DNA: TGTGCCAGCACCGACAGGGGGAATTCACCCCTCCACTTT. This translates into CASTDRGNSPLHF.

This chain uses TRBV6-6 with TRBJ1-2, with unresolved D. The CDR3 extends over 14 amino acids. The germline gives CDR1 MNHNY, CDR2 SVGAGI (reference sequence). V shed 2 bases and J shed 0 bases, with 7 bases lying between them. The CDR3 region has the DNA TGTGCCAGCAGTTACCAGGAGTCTAACTATGGCTACACCTTC. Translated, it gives CASSYQESNYGYTF.

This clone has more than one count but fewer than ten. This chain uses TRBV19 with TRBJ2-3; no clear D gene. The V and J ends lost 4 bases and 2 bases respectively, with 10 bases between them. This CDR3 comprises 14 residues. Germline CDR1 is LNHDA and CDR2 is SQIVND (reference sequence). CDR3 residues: CASSNVNPTDTQYF. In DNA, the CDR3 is TGTGCCAGTAGTAATGTAAACCCCACAGATACGCAGTATTTT.

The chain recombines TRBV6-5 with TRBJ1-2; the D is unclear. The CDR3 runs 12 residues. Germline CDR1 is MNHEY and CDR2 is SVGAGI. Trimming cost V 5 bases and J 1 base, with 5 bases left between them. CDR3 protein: CASSNSNYGYTF. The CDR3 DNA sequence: TGTGCCAGCAGTAACAGTAACTATGGCTACACCTTC.

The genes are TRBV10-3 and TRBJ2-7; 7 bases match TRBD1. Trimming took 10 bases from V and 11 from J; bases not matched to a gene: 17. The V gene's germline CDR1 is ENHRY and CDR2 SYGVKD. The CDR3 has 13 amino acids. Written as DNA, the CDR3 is TGTGCCAGTGTCCCTCTACGGGACAGCGTTAAGTACTTC. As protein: CASVPLRDSVKYF.

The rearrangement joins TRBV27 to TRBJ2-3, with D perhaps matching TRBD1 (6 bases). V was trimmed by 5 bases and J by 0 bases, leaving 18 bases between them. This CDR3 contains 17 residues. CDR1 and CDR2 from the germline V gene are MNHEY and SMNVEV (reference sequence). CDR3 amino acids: CASSPYRDTLSTDTQYF. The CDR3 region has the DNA TGTGCCAGCAGTCCGTACAGGGACACACTAAGCACAGATACGCAGTATTTT.

CDR3: CASSSVTNEKLFF. Here the CDR3 DNA reads TGCGCCAGCAGCTCAGTCACTAATGAAAAACTGTTTTTT. This rearrangement joins TRBV5-1 to TRBJ1-4; D is uncertain. Per the germline V gene, CDR1 is SGHRS and CDR2 is YFSETQ. The CDR3 covers 13 residues. Trimming shortened V by 3 bases and J by 2 bases, and 5 bases separated the two germline ends.

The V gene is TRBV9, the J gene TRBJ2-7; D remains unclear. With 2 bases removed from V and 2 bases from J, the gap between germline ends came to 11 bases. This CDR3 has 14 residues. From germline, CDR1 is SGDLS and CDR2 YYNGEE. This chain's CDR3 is CASSVLAEAYEQYF. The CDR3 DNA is TGTGCCAGCAGCGTGCTGGCGGAAGCCTACGAGCAGTACTTC. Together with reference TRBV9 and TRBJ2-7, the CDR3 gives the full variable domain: DSGVTQTPKHLITATGQRVTLRCSPRSGDLSVYWYQQSLDQGLQFLIQYYNGEERAKGNILERFSAQQFPDLHSELNLSSLELGDSALYFCASSVLAEAYEQYFGPGTRLTVT.